This TCR beta chain was recorded in a study of CD8+CD57+ T cells in acquired aplastic anemia. Germline CDR1 MNHNS, CDR2 SASEGT. V gave up 5 bases and J gave up 6 bases, with 19 bases separating them. This CDR3 contains 15 residues. CDR3 and TCR beta VDJ profiling relied on genomic DNA as the template. TCRdb fed the reads into MiXCR, producing one record per CDR3 protein. The table lists about 150,000 distinct CDR3 sequences, 40% to 45% of them singletons. The sample holds a few counts of this clonotype. The genes are TRBV6-1 and TRBJ1-1; D is ambiguous. The source material was sorted CD4+, CD8+, or CD8+CD57+ T cells (not recorded which) from PBMCs. The source is a human donor in good health, serving as a control. CDR3 in amino acids: CASSPPGFRSAEAFF. The CDR3 coding sequence is TGTGCCAGCAGTCCTCCGGGGTTCCGATCGGCTGAAGCTTTCTTT.